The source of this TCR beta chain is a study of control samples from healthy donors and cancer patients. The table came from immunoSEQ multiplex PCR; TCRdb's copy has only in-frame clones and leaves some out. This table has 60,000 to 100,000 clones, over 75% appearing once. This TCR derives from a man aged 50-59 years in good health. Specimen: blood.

The CDR3 protein is CAITSGPLGELFF. The CDR3 bases are TGTGCCATCACTAGCGGACCTTTAGGGGAGCTGTTTTTT. J is TRBJ2-2 and V is TRBV7-9; TRBD2 agrees at 8 bases. V was clipped by 10 bases and J by 8 bases; unmatched bases: 9. CDR1 SEHNR and CDR2 FQNEAQ come from the germline V gene (reference sequence). CDR3 size: 13 residues.